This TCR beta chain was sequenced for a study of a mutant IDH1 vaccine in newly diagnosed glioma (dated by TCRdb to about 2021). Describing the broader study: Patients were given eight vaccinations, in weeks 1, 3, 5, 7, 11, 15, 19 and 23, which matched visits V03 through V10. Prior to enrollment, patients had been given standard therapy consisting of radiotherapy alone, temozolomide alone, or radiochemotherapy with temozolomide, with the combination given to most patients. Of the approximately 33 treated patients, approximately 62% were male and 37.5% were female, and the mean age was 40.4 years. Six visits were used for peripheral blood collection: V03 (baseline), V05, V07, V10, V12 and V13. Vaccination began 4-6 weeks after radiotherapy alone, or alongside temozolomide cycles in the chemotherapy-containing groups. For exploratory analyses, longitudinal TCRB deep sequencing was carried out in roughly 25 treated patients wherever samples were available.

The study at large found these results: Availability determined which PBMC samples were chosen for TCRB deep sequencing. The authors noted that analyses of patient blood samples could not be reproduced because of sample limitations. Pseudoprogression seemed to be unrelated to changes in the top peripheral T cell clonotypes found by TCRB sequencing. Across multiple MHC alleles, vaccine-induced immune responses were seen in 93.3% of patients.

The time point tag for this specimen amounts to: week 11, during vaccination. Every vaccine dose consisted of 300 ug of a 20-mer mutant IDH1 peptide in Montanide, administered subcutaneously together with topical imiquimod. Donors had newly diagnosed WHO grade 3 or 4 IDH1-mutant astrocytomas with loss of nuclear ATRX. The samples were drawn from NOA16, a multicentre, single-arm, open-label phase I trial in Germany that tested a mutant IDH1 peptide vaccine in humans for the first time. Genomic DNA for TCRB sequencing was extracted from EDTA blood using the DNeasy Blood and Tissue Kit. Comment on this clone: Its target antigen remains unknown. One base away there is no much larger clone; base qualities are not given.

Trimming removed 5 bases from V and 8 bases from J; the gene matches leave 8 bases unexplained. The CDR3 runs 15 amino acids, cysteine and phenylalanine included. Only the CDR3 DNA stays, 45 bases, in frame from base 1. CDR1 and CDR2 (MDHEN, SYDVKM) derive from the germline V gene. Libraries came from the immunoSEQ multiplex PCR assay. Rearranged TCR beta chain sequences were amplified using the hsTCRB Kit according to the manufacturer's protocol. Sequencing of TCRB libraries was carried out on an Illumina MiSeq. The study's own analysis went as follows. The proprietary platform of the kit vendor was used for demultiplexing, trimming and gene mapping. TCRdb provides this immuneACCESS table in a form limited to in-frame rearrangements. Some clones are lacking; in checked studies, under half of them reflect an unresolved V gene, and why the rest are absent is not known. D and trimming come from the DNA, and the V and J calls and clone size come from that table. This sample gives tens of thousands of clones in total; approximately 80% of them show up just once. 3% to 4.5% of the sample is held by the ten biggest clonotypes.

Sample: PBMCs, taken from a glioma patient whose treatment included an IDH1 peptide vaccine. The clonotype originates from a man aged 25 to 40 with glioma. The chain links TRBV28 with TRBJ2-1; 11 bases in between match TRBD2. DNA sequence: TGTGCCAGCAGTGCTAGCGGGAGGAGGGCCCATGAGCAGTTCTTC. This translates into CASSASGRRAHEQFF.